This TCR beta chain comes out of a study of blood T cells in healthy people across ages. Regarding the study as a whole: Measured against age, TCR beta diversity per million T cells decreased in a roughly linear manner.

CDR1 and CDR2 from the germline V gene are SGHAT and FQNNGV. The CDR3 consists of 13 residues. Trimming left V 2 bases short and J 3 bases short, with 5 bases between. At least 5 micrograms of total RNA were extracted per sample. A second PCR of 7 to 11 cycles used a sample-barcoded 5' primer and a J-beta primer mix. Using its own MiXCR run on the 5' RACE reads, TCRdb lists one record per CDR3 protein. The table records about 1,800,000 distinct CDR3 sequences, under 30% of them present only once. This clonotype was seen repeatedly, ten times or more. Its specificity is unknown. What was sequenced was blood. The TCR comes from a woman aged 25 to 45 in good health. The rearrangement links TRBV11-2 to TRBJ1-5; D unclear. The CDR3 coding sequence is TGTGCCAGCAGCTTAAGTCCCAATCAGCCCCAGCATTTT. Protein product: CASSLSPNQPQHF.